The 17 T cell receptor beta chains below come from one sample, sequenced in a study of T-cell reconstitution after alpha-beta-depleted transplantation in children. The TCRbeta library incorporated unique molecular identifiers. Each CDR3 protein is one row after TCRdb ran MiXCR on the PCR reads. In the table there are around 190,000 distinct CDR3 sequences, approximately 6.9% of which are singletons. Sequencing used PBMCs, obtained before TCRalphabeta/CD19-depleted stem cell transplant. The receptor source for this set is a boy aged 2 to 10 with acute lymphoblastic leukemia, due to receive a stem cell transplant.

This clonotype came up many times. The rearrangement uses TRBV28 and TRBJ1-6; TRBD1 matches at 7 bases. Germline assignment: CDR1 MDHEN and CDR2 SYDVKM. With V trimmed by 6 bases and J by 7 bases, 6 bases remained unmatched. This CDR3 is built from 14 residues. In DNA form, the CDR3 reads TGTGCCAGCAGACAGGACAGGATAAATTCACCCCTCCACTTT. Residues: CASRQDRINSPLHF.

The rearrangement joins TRBV7-9 to TRBJ1-3; 8 bases map to TRBD1. V shed 6 bases, J shed 0 bases, and the junction held 4 bases outside the gene matches. This CDR3 is built from 15 residues. Per germline, CDR1 SEHNR and CDR2 FQNEAQ (reference sequence). CDR3 region: CASRGQGLSGNTIYF. In DNA form, the CDR3 reads TGTGCCAGCAGAGGACAGGGCCTCTCTGGAAACACCATATATTTT.

The table lists this clonotype with a few counts. The V call is TRBV20-1, the J call TRBJ2-7, with 9 bases matching TRBD2. The CDR3 totals 17 residues. Trimming removed 0 bases from V and 5 bases from J; junction bases left unmatched: 14. Germline CDR1 is DFQATT and CDR2 is SNEGSKA (reference sequence). The CDR3 sequence: CSARDPELSGSVDEQYF. CDR3 coding DNA: TGCAGTGCTAGAGACCCCGAACTTAGCGGGAGTGTGGACGAGCAGTACTTC.

This clonotype was seen a few times. The chain carries TRBV30 and TRBJ2-7, with 9 bases lining up with TRBD1. This CDR3 contains 15 residues. The germline CDR1 and CDR2 sequences are GTSNPN and SVGIG (reference sequence). V was clipped by 3 bases and J by 4 bases; unmatched bases: 10. CDR3 residues: CAWRERDRALYEQYF. DNA for the CDR3: TGTGCCTGGAGAGAGCGGGACAGGGCTCTGTACGAGCAGTACTTC.

This clonotype came up many times. V usage is TRBV4-2 and J usage is TRBJ2-3; 12 bases are shared with TRBD2. Germline loops: CDR1 LGHNA, CDR2 YNFKEQ. This CDR3 spans 15 amino acids. Trimming cost V 6 bases and J 6 bases; bases outside gene matches: 7. CDR3 in DNA: TGTGCCAGCAGACCTAGCGGGGGGGGGTCGGATACGCAGTATTTT. Translating gives CASRPSGGGSDTQYF.

This clonotype was seen a handful of times. This sequence joins TRBV4-1 and TRBJ2-1, with 9 bases fitting TRBD1. CDR1 MGHRA and CDR2 YSYEKL come from the germline V gene. Trimming cost V 2 bases and J 8 bases; bases outside gene matches: 10. The length of the CDR3 is 16 residues. In DNA, the CDR3 is TGCGCCAGCAGCCAACCTCCGGGACAGGGAGGGGATGAGCAGTTCTTC. The encoded protein is CASSQPPGQGGDEQFF.

This clonotype has only a few counts. V usage is TRBV4-3 and J usage is TRBJ1-2; D is undetermined. The CDR3 runs to 18 residues. V was cut by 0 bases and J by 6 bases, with 23 bases left in between. Germline V CDR1 and CDR2: LGHNA, YSLEER. CDR3: CASSQDASGLGSLNGYTF. CDR3 in DNA: TGCGCCAGCAGCCAAGATGCGTCAGGATTAGGGTCCTTGAATGGCTACACCTTC.

The sample holds a few counts of this clonotype. This chain links TRBV20-1 with TRBJ2-7, with TRBD1 matching 9 bases. V trimming: 7 bases; J trimming: 1 base; junction bases outside the gene matches: 11. This CDR3 comprises 15 residues. Germline loops: CDR1 DFQATT, CDR2 SNEGSKA (reference sequence). CDR3 sequence: CSGLTGQGSSYEQYF. DNA for the CDR3: TGCAGTGGCCTAACGGGACAGGGTAGTTCCTACGAGCAGTACTTC.

This clonotype has only a few counts. This chain uses TRBV29-1 with TRBJ1-2; weak D call: TRBD1 (6 bases). The CDR3 runs 15 residues. Trimming shortened V by 7 bases and J by 4 bases, and 22 bases separated the two germline ends. Per germline, CDR1 SQVTM and CDR2 ANQGSEA. The CDR3 reads CSARDTQERAYGYTF. In DNA, the CDR3 is TGCAGCGCCCGGGACACCCAAGAAAGGGCCTATGGCTACACCTTC.

This clonotype was picked up a small number of times. The chain links TRBV5-1 to TRBJ2-3; D might be TRBD1 (5 bases). Trimming took 1 base from V and 4 from J, leaving 10 bases between them. Germline CDR1 is SGHRS and CDR2 is YFSETQ. The CDR3 covers 14 residues. The CDR3, as DNA: TGCGCCAGCAGCTTGCTCAGGGCCCCAGATACGCAGTATTTT. Amino acids: CASSLLRAPDTQYF.

This clonotype was seen repeatedly, ten times or more. The chain recombines TRBV28 with TRBJ2-6, with D perhaps being TRBD1 or TRBD2 (5 bases each). Trimming took off 2 bases at V and 3 bases at J, with 11 bases between the two ends. The CDR3 has 16 amino acids. Germline assignment: CDR1 MDHEN and CDR2 SYDVKM. The DNA of the CDR3 is TGTGCCAGCAGTTTACGAAGAGGGGATGGGGCCAACGTCCTGACTTTC. This codes for CASSLRRGDGANVLTF.

This clonotype was observed a few times. V is TRBV28 and J is TRBJ2-7; 7 bases match TRBD2. V shed 8 bases and J 1 base; nucleotides not matched to a gene: 2. The CDR3 contains 12 residues. Germline V gene sequence: CDR1 MDHEN, CDR2 SYDVKM. DNA for the CDR3: TGTGCCAGCTTTAGCGGGTCCTACGAGCAGTACTTC. It codes for CASFSGSYEQYF.

On this clonotype itself: This may arise from a read error, as a much more abundant clone is one base away. This chain links TRBV25-1 with TRBJ2-7; D might be TRBD1 (6 bases). Germline CDR1 is MGHDK and CDR2 is SYGVNS. The CDR3 is 15 residues long. Trimming stripped 3 bases from V and 5 bases from J, with 17 bases between. CDR3 sequence reads: CASSDSSTGQDEQYF. The CDR3 DNA sequence: TGTGCCAGCAGTGACTCGAGCACAGGGCAGGACGAGCAGTACTTC.

In its sample, this clonotype was seen a few times. V and J are TRBV7-8 and TRBJ2-4, with 10 bases aligning to TRBD2. The V gene end was trimmed by 5 bases and the J gene end by 1 base; junction bases not matched to a gene: 5. The CDR3 sequence is 16 residues long. Germline lookup yields CDR1 SGHVS and CDR2 FQNEAQ. The CDR3 bases are TGTGCCAGCAGCGACACTAGCGGGGTCGCCAAAAACATTCAGTACTTC. Translating gives CASSDTSGVAKNIQYF.

This clonotype was seen a few times. The CDR3 nucleotides read TGCGCCAGCAGCCAAGATCTTGCGGGGGCTGGGGGCACTAATGAAAAACTGTTTTTT. This gives the protein CASSQDLAGAGGTNEKLFF. The rearrangement joins TRBV4-3 to TRBJ1-4, with TRBD1 as a possible D gene (6 bases). Germline CDR1 reads LGHNA; CDR2 reads YSLEER. V was trimmed by 0 bases and J by 2 bases, leaving 19 bases between them. There are 19 residues in the CDR3.

In its sample, this clonotype was seen many times. V is TRBV28 and J is TRBJ2-7, with D uncertain. Deletions cut 1 base from V and 4 bases from J, with 8 bases between. The CDR3 is 13 residues long. Germline V gene sequence: CDR1 MDHEN, CDR2 SYDVKM. The CDR3 reads CASSLFGIYEQYF. CDR3 sequence (DNA): TGTGCCAGCAGTTTATTTGGGATATACGAGCAGTACTTC. Using reference TRBV28 and TRBJ2-7 for the parts outside the CDR3, the full variable domain is DVKVTQSSRYLVKRTGEKVFLECVQDMDHENMFWYRQDPGLGLRLIYFSYDVKMKEKGDIPEGYSVSREKKERFSLILESASTNQTSMYLCASSLFGIYEQYFGPGTRLTVT.

The table lists this clonotype with many counts. This chain joins TRBV6-5 and TRBJ2-5; D may match TRBD1 or TRBD2 (5 bases each). The germline V gene encodes CDR1 MNHEY and CDR2 SVGAGI. This CDR3 is built from 16 residues. With 4 bases removed from V and 7 bases from J, the gap between germline ends came to 22 bases. CDR3: CASSSIATRARGTQYF. The CDR3 nucleotides are TGTGCCAGCAGTTCAATCGCTACCAGGGCACGGGGGACCCAGTACTTC.